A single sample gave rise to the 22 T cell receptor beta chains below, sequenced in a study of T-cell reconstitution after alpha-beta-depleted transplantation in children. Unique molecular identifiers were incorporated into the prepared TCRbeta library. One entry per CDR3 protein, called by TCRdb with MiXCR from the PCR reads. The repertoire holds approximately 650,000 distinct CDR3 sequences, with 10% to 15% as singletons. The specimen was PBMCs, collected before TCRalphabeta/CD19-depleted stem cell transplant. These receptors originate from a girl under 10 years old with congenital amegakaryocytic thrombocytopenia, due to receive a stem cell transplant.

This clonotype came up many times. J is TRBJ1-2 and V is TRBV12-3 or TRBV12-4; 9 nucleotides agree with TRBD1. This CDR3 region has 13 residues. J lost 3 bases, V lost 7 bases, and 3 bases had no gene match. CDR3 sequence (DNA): TGTGCCAGCAACAGACAGGGGGACTATGGCTACACCTTC. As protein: CASNRQGDYGYTF.

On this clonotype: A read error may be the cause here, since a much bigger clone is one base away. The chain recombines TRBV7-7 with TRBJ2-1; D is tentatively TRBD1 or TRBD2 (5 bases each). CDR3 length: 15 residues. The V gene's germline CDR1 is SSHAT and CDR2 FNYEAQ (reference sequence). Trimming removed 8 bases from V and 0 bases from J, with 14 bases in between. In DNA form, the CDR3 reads TGTGCCAGCGGCCGGGACGGAAGCTCCTACAATGAGCAGTTCTTC. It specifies CASGRDGSSYNEQFF.

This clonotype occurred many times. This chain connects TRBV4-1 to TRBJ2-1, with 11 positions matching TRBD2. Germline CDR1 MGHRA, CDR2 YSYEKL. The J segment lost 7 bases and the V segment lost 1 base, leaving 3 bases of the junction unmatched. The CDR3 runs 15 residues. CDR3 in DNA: TGCGCCAGCAGCCAAGTTCCTAGCGGGAGGAATGAGCAGTTCTTC. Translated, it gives CASSQVPSGRNEQFF.

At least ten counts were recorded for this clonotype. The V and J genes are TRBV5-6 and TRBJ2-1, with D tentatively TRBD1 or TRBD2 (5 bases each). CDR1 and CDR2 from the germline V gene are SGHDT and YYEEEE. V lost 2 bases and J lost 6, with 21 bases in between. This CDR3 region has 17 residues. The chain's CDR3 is CASSLLTGWGSVNEQFF. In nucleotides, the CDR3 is TGTGCCAGCAGCTTACTGACGGGGTGGGGGAGCGTCAATGAGCAGTTCTTC.

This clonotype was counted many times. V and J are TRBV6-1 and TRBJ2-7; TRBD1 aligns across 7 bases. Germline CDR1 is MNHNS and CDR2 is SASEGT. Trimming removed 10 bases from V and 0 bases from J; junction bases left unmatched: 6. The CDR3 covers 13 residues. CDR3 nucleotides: TGTGCCACCGGAGACAGGGACTCCTACGAGCAGTACTTC. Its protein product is CATGDRDSYEQYF.

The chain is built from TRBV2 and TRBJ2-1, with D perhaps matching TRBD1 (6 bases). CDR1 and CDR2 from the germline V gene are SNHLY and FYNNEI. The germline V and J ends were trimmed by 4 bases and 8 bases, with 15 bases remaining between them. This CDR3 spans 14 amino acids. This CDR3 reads CASSGQGMGDEQFF. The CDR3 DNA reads TGTGCCAGCAGTGGGCAGGGGATGGGCGATGAGCAGTTCTTC.

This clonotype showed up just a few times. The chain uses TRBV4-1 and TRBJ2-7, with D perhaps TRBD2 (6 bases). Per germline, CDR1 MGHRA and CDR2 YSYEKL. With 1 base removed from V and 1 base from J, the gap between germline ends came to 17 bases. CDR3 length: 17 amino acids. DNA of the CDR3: TGCGCCAGCAGCCAAGTCCACGCGGCGGGAAAATCCTACGAGCAGTACTTC. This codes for CASSQVHAAGKSYEQYF.

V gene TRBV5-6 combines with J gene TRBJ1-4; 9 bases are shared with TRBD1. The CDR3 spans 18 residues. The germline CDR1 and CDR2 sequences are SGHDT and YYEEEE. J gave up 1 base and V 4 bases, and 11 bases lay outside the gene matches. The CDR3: CASSPEGQGLRTNEKLFF. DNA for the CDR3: TGTGCCAGCAGCCCAGAGGGACAGGGTTTGAGAACTAATGAAAAACTGTTTTTT.

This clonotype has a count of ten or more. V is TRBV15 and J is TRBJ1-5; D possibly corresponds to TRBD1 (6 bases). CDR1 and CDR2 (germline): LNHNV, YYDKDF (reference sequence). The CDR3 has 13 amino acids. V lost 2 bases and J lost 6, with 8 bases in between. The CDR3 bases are TGTGCCACCAGCAGATCCAGGGGTCAGCCCCAGCATTTT. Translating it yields CATSRSRGQPQHF.

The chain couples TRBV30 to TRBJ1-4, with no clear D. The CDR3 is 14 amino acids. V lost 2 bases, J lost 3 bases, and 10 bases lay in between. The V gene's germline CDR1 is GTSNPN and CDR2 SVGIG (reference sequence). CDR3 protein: CAWSTWRANEKLFF. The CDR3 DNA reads TGTGCCTGGAGTACGTGGCGGGCTAATGAAAAACTGTTTTTT.

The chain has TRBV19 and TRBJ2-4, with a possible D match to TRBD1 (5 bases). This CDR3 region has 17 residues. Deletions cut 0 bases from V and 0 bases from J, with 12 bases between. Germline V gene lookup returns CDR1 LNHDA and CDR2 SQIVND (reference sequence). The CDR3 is CASSIDLRQRAKNIQYF. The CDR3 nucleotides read TGTGCCAGTAGTATAGATCTGAGACAGAGAGCCAAAAACATTCAGTACTTC.

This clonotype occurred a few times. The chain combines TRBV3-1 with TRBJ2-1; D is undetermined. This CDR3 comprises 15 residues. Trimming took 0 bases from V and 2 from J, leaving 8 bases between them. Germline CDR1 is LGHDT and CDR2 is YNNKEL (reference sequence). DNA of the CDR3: TGTGCCAGCAGCCAAGATGCTTCCCCCTACAATGAGCAGTTCTTC. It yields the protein CASSQDASPYNEQFF.

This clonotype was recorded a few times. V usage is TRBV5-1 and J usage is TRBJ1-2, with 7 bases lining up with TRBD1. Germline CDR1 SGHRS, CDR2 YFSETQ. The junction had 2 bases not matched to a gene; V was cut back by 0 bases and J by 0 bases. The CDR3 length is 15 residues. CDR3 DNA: TGCGCCAGCAGCTTGGGAGGGGGCTCTAACTATGGCTACACCTTC. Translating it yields CASSLGGGSNYGYTF.

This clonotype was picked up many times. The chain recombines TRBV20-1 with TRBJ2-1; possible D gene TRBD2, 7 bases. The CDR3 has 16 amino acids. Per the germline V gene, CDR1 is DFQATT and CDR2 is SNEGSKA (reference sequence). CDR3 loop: CTAKGGGRSSYNEQFF. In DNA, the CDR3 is TGCACCGCCAAAGGCGGGGGCCGTAGCTCCTACAATGAGCAGTTCTTC.

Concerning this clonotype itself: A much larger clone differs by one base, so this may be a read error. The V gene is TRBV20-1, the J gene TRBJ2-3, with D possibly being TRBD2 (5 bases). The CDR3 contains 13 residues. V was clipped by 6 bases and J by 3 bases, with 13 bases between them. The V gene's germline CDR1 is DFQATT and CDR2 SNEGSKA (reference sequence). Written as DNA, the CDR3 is TGCAGTGCCAGCGGACTGAAAACAGATACGCAGTATTTT. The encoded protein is CSASGLKTDTQYF.

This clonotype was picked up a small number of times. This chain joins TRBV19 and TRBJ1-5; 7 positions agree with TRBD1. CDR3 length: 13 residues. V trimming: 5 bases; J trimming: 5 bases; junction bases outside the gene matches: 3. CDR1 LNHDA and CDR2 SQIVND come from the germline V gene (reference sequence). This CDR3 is CASSLGTDQPQHF. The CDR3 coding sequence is TGTGCCAGTAGTCTCGGGACAGATCAGCCCCAGCATTTT.

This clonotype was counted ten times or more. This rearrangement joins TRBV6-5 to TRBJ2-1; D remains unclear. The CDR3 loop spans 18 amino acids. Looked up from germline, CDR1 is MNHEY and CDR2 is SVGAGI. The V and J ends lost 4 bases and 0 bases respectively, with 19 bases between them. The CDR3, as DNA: TGTGCCAGCAGTTCACCCCGTGAAAGGAGCAGCTCCTACAATGAGCAGTTCTTC. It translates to CASSSPRERSSSYNEQFF.

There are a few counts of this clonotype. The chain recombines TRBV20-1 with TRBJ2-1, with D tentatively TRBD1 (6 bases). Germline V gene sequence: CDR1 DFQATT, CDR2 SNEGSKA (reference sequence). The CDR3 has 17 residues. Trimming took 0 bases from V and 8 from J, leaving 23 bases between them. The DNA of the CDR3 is TGCAGTGCTAGAGATTGGGACATGGCCAGGGGCTGGGATGAGCAGTTCTTC. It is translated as CSARDWDMARGWDEQFF.

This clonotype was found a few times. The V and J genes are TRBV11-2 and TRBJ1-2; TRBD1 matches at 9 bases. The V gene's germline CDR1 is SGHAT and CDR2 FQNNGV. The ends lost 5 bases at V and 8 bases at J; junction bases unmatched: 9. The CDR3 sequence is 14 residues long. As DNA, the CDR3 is TGTGCCAGCAGCCGGGACAGGGCTGGAGAGGGCTACACCTTC. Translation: CASSRDRAGEGYTF.

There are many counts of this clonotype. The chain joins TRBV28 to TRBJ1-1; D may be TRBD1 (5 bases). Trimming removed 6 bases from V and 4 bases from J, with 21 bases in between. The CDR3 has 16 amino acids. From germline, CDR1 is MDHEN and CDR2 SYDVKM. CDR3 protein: CASSTEDRGQFTEAFF. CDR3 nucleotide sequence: TGTGCCAGCAGCACTGAAGACAGAGGGCAGTTCACTGAAGCTTTCTTT.

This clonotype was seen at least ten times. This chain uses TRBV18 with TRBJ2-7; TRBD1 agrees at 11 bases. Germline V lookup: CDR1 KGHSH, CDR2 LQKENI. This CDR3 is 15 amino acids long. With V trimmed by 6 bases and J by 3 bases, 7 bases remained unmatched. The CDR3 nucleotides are TGTGCCAGCTCTGCCCTGGACAGGGGGCACTACGAGCAGTACTTC. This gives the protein CASSALDRGHYEQYF.

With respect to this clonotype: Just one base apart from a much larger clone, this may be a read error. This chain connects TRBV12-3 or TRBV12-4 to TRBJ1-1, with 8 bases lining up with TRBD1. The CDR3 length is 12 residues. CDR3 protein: CTSNVDRAEAFF. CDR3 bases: TGTACCAGCAACGTGGACAGGGCCGAAGCTTTCTTT.